This T cell receptor (beta chain) was sequenced during a study of T cells in localized non-small cell lung cancer. As to this clone: Antigen specificity is unknown.

Measured with immunoSEQ multiplex PCR; TCRdb has only the in-frame clones, and not every one. The sample carries nearly 25,000 clones, approximately 83% recorded once. The V segment lost 5 bases and the J segment 6 bases; nucleotides outside the gene matches: 6. Germline assignment: CDR1 SGHAT and CDR2 FQDESV (reference sequence). The CDR3 length is 14 residues. Points from the study as a whole: For the top 100 tumor clones, a median about 50 also appeared in adjacent lung. There was higher T cell clonality in uninvolved adjacent lung than in tumor, and it was highest there.

The genes are TRBV11-1 and TRBJ2-7; 11 nucleotides agree with TRBD1. The sequence was collected from a male donor older than 55 with stage II squamous cell lung carcinoma. The sample consisted of peripheral blood, taken before any cancer treatment. The CDR3 nucleotides are TGTGCCAGCAGCCTGTTTGGACAGGGGGCCGAGCAGTACTTC. It is translated as CASSLFGQGAEQYF.